This T cell receptor beta chain was identified during a study of OX40 agonist ivuxolimab in advanced cancers. The wider study: Intravenous ivuxolimab at 0.01 to 10 mg/kg was given to patients every 2 weeks. A partial response was reached by three patients: one with hepatocellular carcinoma and two with cutaneous melanoma. Study results and caveats: Clones of CD4+ and CD8+ blood T cells grew by week 6 at doses of 0.1 to 3.0 mg/kg.

With autoimmune disease history or systemic immunosuppression, patients were excluded. As concerns this clone: Its antigen is undetermined.

The table came from immunoSEQ multiplex PCR; TCRdb's copy has only in-frame clones and leaves some out. The data show about 86,000 clones, with about 90% seen just once and 8.7% held by the top ten. Germline assignment: CDR1 MNHNY and CDR2 SVGAGI (reference sequence). The CDR3 extends over 16 amino acids. V gave up 1 base and J gave up 0 bases; unmatched junction bases: 2. This sample comprised CD4+ or CD8+ T cells sorted from blood, obtained in a trial of the OX40 agonist ivuxolimab. The source of this sequence is an adult with an advanced solid tumor such as melanoma, head and neck, liver or kidney cancer. This chain links TRBV6-6 with TRBJ2-3, with 9 positions matching TRBD1. DNA of the CDR3: TGTGCCAGCAGTTACTGGGACAGGGATAGCACAGATACGCAGTATTTT. This encodes CASSYWDRDSTDTQYF.